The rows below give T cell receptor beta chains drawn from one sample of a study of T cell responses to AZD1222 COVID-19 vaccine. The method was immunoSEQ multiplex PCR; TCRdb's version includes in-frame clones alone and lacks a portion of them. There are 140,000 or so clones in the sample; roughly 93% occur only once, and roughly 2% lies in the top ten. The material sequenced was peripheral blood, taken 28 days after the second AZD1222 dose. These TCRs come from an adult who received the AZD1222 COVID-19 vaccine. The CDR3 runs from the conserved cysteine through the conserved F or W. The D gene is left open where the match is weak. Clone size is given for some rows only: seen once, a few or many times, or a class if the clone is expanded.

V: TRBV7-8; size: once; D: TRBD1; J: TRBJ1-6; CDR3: CASSLPYDRGIKNSPLHF; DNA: TGTGCCAGCAGCTTACCCTACGACAGGGGAATTAAGAATTCACCCCTCCACTTT
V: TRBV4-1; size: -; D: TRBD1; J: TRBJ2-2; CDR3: CASTQGAFGELFF; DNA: TGCGCCAGCACACAGGGGGCGTTCGGGGAGCTGTTTTTT
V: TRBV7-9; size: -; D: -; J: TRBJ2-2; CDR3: CASSRAGRTGELFF; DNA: TGTGCCAGCAGTAGGGCAGGGAGAACCGGGGAGCTGTTTTTT
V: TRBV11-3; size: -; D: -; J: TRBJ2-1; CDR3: CASSLDGPGSYNEQFF; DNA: TGTGCCAGCAGCTTAGATGGCCCCGGCAGCTACAATGAGCAGTTCTTC
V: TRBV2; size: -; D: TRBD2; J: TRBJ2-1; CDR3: CASRRGGGAYNEQFF; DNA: TGTGCCAGCAGGCGCGGGGGGGGCGCCTACAATGAGCAGTTCTTC
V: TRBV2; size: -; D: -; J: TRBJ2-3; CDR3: CASSDRHSTDTQYF; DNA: TGTGCCAGCAGTGATCGACACAGCACAGATACGCAGTATTTT
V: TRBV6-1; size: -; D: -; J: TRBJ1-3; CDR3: CASSDIYYSGNTIYF; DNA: TGTGCCAGCAGTGATATTTACTACTCTGGAAACACCATATATTTT
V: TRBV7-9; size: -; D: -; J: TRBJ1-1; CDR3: CASSSQPGHRNTEAFF; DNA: TGTGCCAGCAGCTCGCAACCGGGACATCGGAACACTGAAGCTTTCTTT
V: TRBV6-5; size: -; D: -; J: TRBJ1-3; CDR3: CASSYGGASGNTIYF; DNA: TGTGCCAGCAGTTACGGGGGCGCCTCTGGAAACACCATATATTTT
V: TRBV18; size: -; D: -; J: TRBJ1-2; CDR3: CASSEGVGYTF; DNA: TGTGCCAGCTCGGAGGGGGTTGGCTACACCTTC
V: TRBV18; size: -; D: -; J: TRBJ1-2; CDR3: CASSPDRGAGYTF; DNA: TGTGCCAGCTCACCGGATAGGGGTGCGGGCTACACCTTC
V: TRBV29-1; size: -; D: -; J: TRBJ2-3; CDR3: CSVSGNTDTQYF; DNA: TGCAGCGTTAGCGGAAACACAGATACGCAGTATTTT
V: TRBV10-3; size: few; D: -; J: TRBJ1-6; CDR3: CAISGPGANSPLHF; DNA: TGTGCCATCAGTGGCCCGGGGGCTAATTCACCCCTCCACTTT
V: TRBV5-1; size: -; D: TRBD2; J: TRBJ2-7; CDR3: CASSSSWTSTTYEQYF; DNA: TGCGCCAGCAGCTCCTCCTGGACTAGCACGACCTACGAGCAGTACTTC
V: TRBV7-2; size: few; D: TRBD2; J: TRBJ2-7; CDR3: CASSSLAGSSYEQYF; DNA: TGTGCCAGCAGCTCACTAGCGGGCAGCTCCTACGAGCAGTACTTC
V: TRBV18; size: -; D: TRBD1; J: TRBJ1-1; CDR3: CASSPFTRTGGEGTEAFF; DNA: TGTGCCAGCTCACCTTTTACGAGGACAGGGGGCGAGGGCACTGAAGCTTTCTTT
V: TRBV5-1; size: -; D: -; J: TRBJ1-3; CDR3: CASSRDTSGNTIYF; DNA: TGCGCCAGCAGCCGTGATACATCTGGAAACACCATATATTTT
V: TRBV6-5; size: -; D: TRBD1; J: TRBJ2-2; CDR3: CASRPTGSHGELFF; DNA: TGTGCCAGCAGACCGACAGGGAGCCACGGGGAGCTGTTTTTT
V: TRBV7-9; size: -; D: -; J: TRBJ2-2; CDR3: CASSPEPGGTGELFF; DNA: TGTGCCAGCAGCCCCGAGCCGGGTGGCACCGGGGAGCTGTTTTTT
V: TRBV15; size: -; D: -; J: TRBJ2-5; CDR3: CATSRGGGPQETQYF; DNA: TGTGCCACCAGCAGGGGAGGGGGGCCTCAAGAGACCCAGTACTTC
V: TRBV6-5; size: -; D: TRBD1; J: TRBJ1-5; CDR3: CASSKTTGWQPQHF; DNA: TGTGCCAGCAGCAAAACGACAGGGTGGCAGCCCCAGCATTTT
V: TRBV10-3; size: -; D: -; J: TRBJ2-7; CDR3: CALGQGGLEQYF; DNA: TGTGCCCTTGGGCAGGGGGGACTAGAGCAGTACTTC
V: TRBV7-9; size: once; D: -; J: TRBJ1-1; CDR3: CASSSFSGNTEAFF; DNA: TGTGCCAGCAGCTCTTTTTCGGGGAACACTGAAGCTTTCTTT
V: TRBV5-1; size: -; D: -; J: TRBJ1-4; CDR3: CASSLDGAGNEKLFF; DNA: TGCGCCAGCAGCTTGGACGGGGCCGGTAATGAAAAACTGTTTTTT
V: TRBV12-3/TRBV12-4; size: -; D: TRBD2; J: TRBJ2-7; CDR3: CASSIKREGRQYF; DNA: TGTGCCAGCAGTATAAAGCGGGAGGGCCGGCAGTACTTC
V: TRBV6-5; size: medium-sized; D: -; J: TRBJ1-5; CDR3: CASKRIGGEPQHF; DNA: TGTGCCAGCAAGAGGATAGGGGGGGAGCCCCAGCATTTT
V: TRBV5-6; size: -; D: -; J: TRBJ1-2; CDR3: CASSLSGQPGYTF; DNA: TGTGCCAGCAGCTTATCCGGACAGCCTGGCTACACCTTC
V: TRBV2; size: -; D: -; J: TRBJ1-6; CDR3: CASTGTVSNSPLHF; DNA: TGTGCCAGCACCGGGACGGTTAGTAATTCACCCCTCCACTTT
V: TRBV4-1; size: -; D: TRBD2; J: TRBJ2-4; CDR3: CASSPQSYLAGVMNIQYF; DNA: TGCGCCAGCAGCCCGCAGTCCTATCTAGCGGGAGTTATGAACATTCAGTACTTC
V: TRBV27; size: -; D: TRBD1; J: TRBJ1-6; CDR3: CASSPGQRGSPLHF; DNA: TGTGCCAGCAGTCCGGGACAGAGGGGTTCACCCCTCCACTTT
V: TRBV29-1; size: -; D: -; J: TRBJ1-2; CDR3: CSVADSGGYGYTF; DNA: TGCAGCGTTGCGGATAGTGGAGGATATGGCTACACCTTC
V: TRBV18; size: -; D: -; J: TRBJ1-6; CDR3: CASSPSGGWESPLHF; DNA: TGTGCCAGCTCACCATCGGGGGGCTGGGAATCACCCCTCCACTTT
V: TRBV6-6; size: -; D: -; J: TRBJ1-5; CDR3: CASSTYSVTQPQHF; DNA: TGTGCCAGCAGCACCTATTCGGTAACGCAGCCCCAGCATTTT
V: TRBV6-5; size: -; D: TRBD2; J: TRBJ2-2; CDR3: CASSLRTSGTGELFF; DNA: TGTGCCAGCAGTCTTCGGACTAGCGGGACCGGGGAGCTGTTTTTT
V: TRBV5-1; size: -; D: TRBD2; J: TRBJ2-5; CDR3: CASSLAESGRQETQYF; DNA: TGCGCCAGCAGCTTGGCCGAGAGCGGGAGGCAAGAGACCCAGTACTTC
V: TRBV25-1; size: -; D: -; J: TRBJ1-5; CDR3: CASRAGAEQPQHF; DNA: TGTGCCAGCAGGGCAGGGGCGGAGCAGCCCCAGCATTTT
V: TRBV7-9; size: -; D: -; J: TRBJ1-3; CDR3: CASTPRVSGNTIYF; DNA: TGTGCCAGCACCCCCCGGGTCTCTGGAAACACCATATATTTT
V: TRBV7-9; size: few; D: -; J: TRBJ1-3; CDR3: CASGVGTAGNTIYF; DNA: TGTGCCAGCGGGGTTGGGACGGCTGGAAACACCATATATTTT
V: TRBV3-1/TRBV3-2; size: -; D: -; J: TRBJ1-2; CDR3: CASTGNYGYTF; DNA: TGTGCCAGCACAGGGAACTATGGCTACACCTTC
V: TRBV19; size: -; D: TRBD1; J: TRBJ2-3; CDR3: CASSLRTGFTDTQYF; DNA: TGTGCCAGTAGTTTACGGACAGGGTTCACAGATACGCAGTATTTT
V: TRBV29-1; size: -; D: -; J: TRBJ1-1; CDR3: CSVEGQGTEAFF; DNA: TGCAGCGTTGAAGGCCAGGGCACTGAAGCTTTCTTT
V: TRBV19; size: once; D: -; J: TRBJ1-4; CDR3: CASSTRTVALNEKLFF; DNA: TGTGCCAGTAGTACCCGGACAGTTGCCCTTAATGAAAAACTGTTTTTT
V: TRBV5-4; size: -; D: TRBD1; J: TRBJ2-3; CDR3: CASSPQRQGGTDTQYF; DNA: TGTGCCAGCAGCCCACAACGACAGGGTGGGACAGATACGCAGTATTTT
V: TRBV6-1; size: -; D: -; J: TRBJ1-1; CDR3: CASSEQRRAEAFF; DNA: TGTGCCAGCAGTGAACAGCGTAGGGCTGAAGCTTTCTTT
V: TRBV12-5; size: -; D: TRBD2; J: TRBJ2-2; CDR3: CASGRREGPGGGELFF; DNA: TGTGCTAGTGGCCGCCGGGAGGGGCCTGGAGGCGGGGAGCTGTTTTTT
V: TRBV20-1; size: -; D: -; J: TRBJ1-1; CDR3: CSASFGSASYLETARIF; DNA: TGCAGTGCTAGTTTCGGCAGTGCTAGTTATTTGGAGACGGCAAGGATCTTT
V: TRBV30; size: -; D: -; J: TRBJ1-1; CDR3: CAWSMITEAFF; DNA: TGTGCCTGGAGTATGATAACTGAAGCTTTCTTT
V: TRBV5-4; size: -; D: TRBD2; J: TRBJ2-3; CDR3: CASSLLAGAEDTQYF; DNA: TGTGCCAGCAGCTTACTAGCGGGAGCGGAAGATACGCAGTATTTT
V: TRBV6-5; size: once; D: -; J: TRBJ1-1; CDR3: CASSYSGVNTEAFF; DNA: TGTGCCAGCAGTTACTCTGGGGTGAACACTGAAGCTTTCTTT